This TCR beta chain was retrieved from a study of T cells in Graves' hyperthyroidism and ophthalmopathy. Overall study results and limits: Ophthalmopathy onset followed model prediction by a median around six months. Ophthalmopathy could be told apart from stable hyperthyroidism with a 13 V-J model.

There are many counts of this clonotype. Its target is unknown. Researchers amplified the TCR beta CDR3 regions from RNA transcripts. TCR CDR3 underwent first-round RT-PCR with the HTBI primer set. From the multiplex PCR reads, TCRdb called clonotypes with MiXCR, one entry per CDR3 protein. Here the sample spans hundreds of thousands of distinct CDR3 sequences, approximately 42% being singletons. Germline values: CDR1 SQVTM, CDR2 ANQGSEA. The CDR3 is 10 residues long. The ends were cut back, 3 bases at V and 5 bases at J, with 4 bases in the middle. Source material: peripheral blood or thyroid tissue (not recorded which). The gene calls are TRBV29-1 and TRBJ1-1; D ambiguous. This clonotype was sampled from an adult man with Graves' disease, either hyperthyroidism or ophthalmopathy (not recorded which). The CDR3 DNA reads TGCAGCGTTGACGGTACTGAAGCTTTCTTT. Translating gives CSVDGTEAFF.